This T cell receptor beta chain was obtained from a study of T cell changes during pregnancy in multiple sclerosis. Per germline, CDR1 KGHSH and CDR2 LQKENI. The V end lost 6 bases, the J end lost 4 bases, and 24 bases lay between the germline ends. CDR3 length: 17 residues. Produced via immunoSEQ multiplex PCR; TCRdb's table is partial and in-frame only. Altogether tens of thousands of clones are present, around nine tenths being singletons, with the ten largest covering approximately 12%. This clone was counted a few times. The V and J genes are TRBV18 and TRBJ2-5; tentatively, D is TRBD2 (6 bases). Here the sequenced sample was CD8+ T cells from peripheral blood mononuclear cells, taken in the first trimester of pregnancy. The receptor was isolated from a female donor with multiple sclerosis, enrolled in a pregnancy study. The CDR3 is CASSLKTGRGNGETQYF. The DNA for the CDR3 is TGTGCCAGCTCGCTTAAAACCGGGAGAGGGAACGGAGAGACCCAGTACTTC.